Listed below are T cell receptor beta chains from one sample, sequenced in a study of siplizumab effects on memory and regulatory T cells. Clones were sequenced by immunoSEQ multiplex PCR, and TCRdb holds only the in-frame ones, with some missing. This sample has 70,000 to 90,000 clones, with 90% to 95% found just once. Sequences were obtained from CD8+ T cells sorted from blood. The source of these receptors is a human donor in good health. Both conserved end residues are part of each CDR3. The D gene is left open where the match is weak. The size field is filled for only some rows; it gives once, few, many or a size class.

CDR3nt | CDR3aa | v_gene | abundance | d_gene | j_gene
TGTGCCAGCAGCGTAGGAGGTCTTGGGGAGACCCAGTACTTC | CASSVGGLGETQYF | TRBV9 | NA | NA | TRBJ2-5
TGTGCCAGCAGTTTAAGGGGGGTTAGGGTCTACGAGCAGTACTTC | CASSLRGVRVYEQYF | TRBV28 | NA | NA | TRBJ2-7
TGTGCCAGCAGCTTAGTTTCGGATACGCAGTATTTT | CASSLVSDTQYF | TRBV11-2 | once | NA | TRBJ2-3
TGCGCCAGCAGCCAAGATCGCAGCTCTGGGGCCAACGTCCTGACTTTC | CASSQDRSSGANVLTF | TRBV4-1 | NA | NA | TRBJ2-6
TGTGCCAGCAGCTCTGACGACGGGAGCTACACAGATACGCAGTATTTT | CASSSDDGSYTDTQYF | TRBV7-2 | NA | NA | TRBJ2-3
TGTGCCAGCAGCAGGACAGGGGAGCAGTTCTTC | CASSRTGEQFF | TRBV7-2 | NA | TRBD1 | TRBJ2-1
TGCGCCAGCAGCCAAGAAACAGGGGTCCCCTACAATGAGCAGTTCTTC | CASSQETGVPYNEQFF | TRBV4-1 | NA | TRBD1 | TRBJ2-1
TGCGCCAGCAGCCACGGGCCAGTCAACACCGGGGAGCTGTTTTTT | CASSHGPVNTGELFF | TRBV4-1 | NA | NA | TRBJ2-2
TGTGCCAGCAGTTTGTACAGCTCGTACGAGCAGTACTTC | CASSLYSSYEQYF | TRBV27 | NA | NA | TRBJ2-7
TGTGCCAGCAGCGGAACCGGCTGGGACGGCTCCTACGAGCAGTACTTC | CASSGTGWDGSYEQYF | TRBV9 | NA | NA | TRBJ2-7
TGTGCCAGCAGCGTGTCTGGTTCTGGCGGAAACACCATATATTTT | CASSVSGSGGNTIYF | TRBV7-3 | NA | NA | TRBJ1-3
TGTGCCAGCAGTCTTACCGCCGGGGATACGCAGTATTTT | CASSLTAGDTQYF | TRBV6-5 | NA | NA | TRBJ2-3
TGCGCCAGCAGTCAACGGGAGAGCGGGGAGCTGTTTTTT | CASSQRESGELFF | TRBV4-1 | NA | NA | TRBJ2-2
TGTGCCAGCAGCTTGGCAGGGGCAGCTAACTATGGCTACACCTTC | CASSLAGAANYGYTF | TRBV5-6 | NA | NA | TRBJ1-2
TGTGCCAGCAGCCAAGATCCACAGGGGCGGAACACTGAAGCTTTCTTT | CASSQDPQGRNTEAFF | TRBV4-2 | NA | TRBD1 | TRBJ1-1
TGTGCCAGCAGTGAACAGGGGTGGGAGCTGTTTTTT | CASSEQGWELFF | TRBV27 | NA | TRBD1 | TRBJ2-2
TGCGCCAGCAGCCAAGATGGGGGCTTGCGGAACACCATATATTTT | CASSQDGGLRNTIYF | TRBV4-1 | NA | NA | TRBJ1-3
TGTGCCTGGAGTGAATTACGGACAGCCGACGAGCAGTACTTC | CAWSELRTADEQYF | TRBV30 | NA | NA | TRBJ2-7